This T cell receptor (beta chain) was recorded in a study of breast tumors, draining lymph nodes, adjacent tissues. This clonotype was recorded at least ten times. With 4 bases removed from V and 2 bases from J, the gap between germline ends came to 14 bases. Germline V gives CDR1 LGHDT, CDR2 YNNKEL (reference sequence). CDR3 length equals 15 residues. TCRdb redid the calling of the multiplex PCR reads with MiXCR, one entry per CDR3 protein. This sample has 26,000 or so distinct CDR3 sequences; less than 25% occur once, and the top ten carry roughly 13%. The chain is built from TRBV3-1 and TRBJ2-5; D is perhaps TRBD1 (5 bases). The origin of this receptor is a female donor with breast cancer. Some clones in this sample may be carry-over from other donors' samples. Sequencing input: breast tumor tissue. CDR3 DNA sequence: TGTGCCAGCAGCCCTGGGGCTACCAGACAAGAGACCCAGTACTTC. Residues: CASSPGATRQETQYF.